Sequencing of this TCR beta chain was carried out in a study of T cells of healthy individuals. TCRdb itself ran the 5' RACE reads through MiXCR, one entry per CDR3 protein. The sample has approximately 89,000 distinct CDR3 sequences; approximately 4.7% are singletons. V lost 6 bases, J lost 0 bases, and 12 bases lay in between. Per germline, CDR1 MNHEY and CDR2 SVGAGI. The CDR3 is 15 amino acids. The chain couples TRBV6-5 to TRBJ1-5; D gene uncertain. This TCR derives from a female donor in good health. CDR3 residues: CASSMTPYSNQPQHF. In DNA, the CDR3 is TGTGCCAGCAGCATGACACCTTATAGCAATCAGCCCCAGCATTTT.